The present entry profiles one TCR beta chain with its context. Antigen unknown. For the second PCR, which ran for about 7 to 11 cycles, a sample-barcoded 5' primer and a J-beta primer mix were used. Unique molecular identifiers of 12 random nucleotides labeled each cDNA. TCRdb independently ran MiXCR on the 5' RACE reads; one entry per CDR3 protein. The sample lists about 2 million distinct CDR3 sequences; about 49% were seen once. Total RNA, at least 6 micrograms per sample, came from PBMCs. V was clipped by 6 bases and J by 5 bases, with 16 bases between them. The CDR3 loop spans 15 amino acids. The germline V gene has CDR1 SNHLY and CDR2 FYNNEI. This sample is part of a study of blood T cells in healthy people across ages. The study, taken as a whole, reports: CMV status of donors was unknown, possibly confounding expanded clonotype changes. Measured against age, TCR beta diversity per million T cells decreased in a roughly linear manner.

The TCR comes from a woman in her thirties or forties in good health. This rearrangement joins TRBV2 to TRBJ1-4; the D gene is possibly TRBD1 (6 bases). What was sequenced was blood. The CDR3 region is CASRPVGAANEKLFF. The CDR3 region has the DNA TGTGCCAGCAGACCAGTGGGGGCGGCGAATGAAAAACTGTTTTTT.